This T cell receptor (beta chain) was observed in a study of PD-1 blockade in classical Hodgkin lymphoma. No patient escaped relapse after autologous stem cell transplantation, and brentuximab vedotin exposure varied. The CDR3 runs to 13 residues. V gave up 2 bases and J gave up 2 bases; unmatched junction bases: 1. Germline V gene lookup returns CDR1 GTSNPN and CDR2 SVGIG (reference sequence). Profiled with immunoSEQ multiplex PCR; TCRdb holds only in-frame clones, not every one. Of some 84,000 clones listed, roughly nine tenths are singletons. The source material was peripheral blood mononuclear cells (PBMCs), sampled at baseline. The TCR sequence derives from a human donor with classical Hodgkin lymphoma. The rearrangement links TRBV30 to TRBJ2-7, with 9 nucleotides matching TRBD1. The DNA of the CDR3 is TGTGCCTGGAGTACAGGGGGCCCCTACGAGCAGTACTTC. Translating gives CAWSTGGPYEQYF.